This TCR beta chain originates from a study of T cell repertoires in cytomegalovirus infection. Many counts were recorded for this clonotype. Its antigen is not identified. TCRdb fed the reads into MiXCR, producing one record per CDR3 protein. Here the sample spans about 250,000 distinct CDR3 sequences, about 17% being singletons. Overall study findings and caveats: It was HLA-C-restricted CMV-specific TCR beta clonotypes that dominated the response ex vivo.

V lost 5 bases, J lost 3 bases, and 10 bases lay in between. Looked up from germline, CDR1 is SGHVS and CDR2 is FQNEAQ. The CDR3 totals 13 residues. The chain has TRBV7-8 and TRBJ2-5; D possibly corresponds to TRBD1 (5 bases). What was sequenced was CD8+ T cells from PBMCs. The sequence came from a human donor in good health (CMV status not recorded). Some clones in this sample may be carry-over from other donors' samples. The CDR3 DNA sequence: TGTGCCAGCAGCATGACAGTTGAAGAGACCCAGTACTTC. Translated: CASSMTVEETQYF.